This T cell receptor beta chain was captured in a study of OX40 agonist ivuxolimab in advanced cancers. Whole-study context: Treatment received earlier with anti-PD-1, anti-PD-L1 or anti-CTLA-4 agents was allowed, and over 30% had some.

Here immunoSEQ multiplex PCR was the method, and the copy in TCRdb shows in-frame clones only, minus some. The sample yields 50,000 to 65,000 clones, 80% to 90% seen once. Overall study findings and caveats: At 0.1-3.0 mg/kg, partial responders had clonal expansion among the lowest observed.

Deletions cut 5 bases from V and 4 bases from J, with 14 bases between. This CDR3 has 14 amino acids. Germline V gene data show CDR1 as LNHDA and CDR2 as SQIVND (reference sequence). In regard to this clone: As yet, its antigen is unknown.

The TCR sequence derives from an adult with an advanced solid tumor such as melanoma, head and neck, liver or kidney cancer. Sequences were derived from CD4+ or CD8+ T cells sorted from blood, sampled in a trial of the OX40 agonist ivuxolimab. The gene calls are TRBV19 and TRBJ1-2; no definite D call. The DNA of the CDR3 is TGTGCCAGTAGTCCGTATACAGCCGGCTATGGCTACACCTTC. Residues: CASSPYTAGYGYTF.